This T cell receptor (beta chain) was identified in a study of blood T cells in healthy people across ages. Overall study findings and caveats: For the donors, CMV status was unknown and possibly confounded expanded clonotype changes.

Germline assignment: CDR1 MDHEN and CDR2 SYDVKM. The CDR3 length is 14 residues. V was cut by 3 bases and J by 11 bases, with 19 bases left in between. Combining a sample-barcoded 5' primer with a J-beta primer mix, a second PCR ran for roughly 7 to 12 cycles. A template-switch adaptor with 12 random nucleotides tagged each cDNA molecule. TCRdb re-derived calls from the 5' RACE reads in MiXCR, one entry per CDR3 protein. Among around 400,000 distinct CDR3 sequences, about half were seen once, and the ten largest hold under 60%. This clonotype turned up a few times. Its antigen remains unknown. Sequenced material: blood. The receptor comes from a man aged 55 to 70 in good health. V usage is TRBV28 and J usage is TRBJ2-5; TRBD2 might be the D (7 bases). CDR3 residues: CASSFKLGEGEQYF. In DNA form, the CDR3 reads TGTGCCAGCAGTTTCAAACTGGGGGAGGGGGAGCAGTACTTC.